This record covers a single TCR beta chain. The sample belongs to a study of monozygotic twins with inflammatory bowel disease. Via template switching, UMIs carrying a 6-nucleotide sample barcode were introduced. Amplification of TCRalpha and TCRbeta cDNA involved two nested PCRs that ran for about 17 and 10 cycles. Using the 5' RACE reads, TCRdb records one entry per CDR3 protein without DNA. This table lists 420,000 or so distinct CDR3 sequences. The CDR3 loop spans 14 amino acids. Per the germline V gene, CDR1 is DFQATT and CDR2 is SNEGSKA (reference sequence). Source material: blood. This receptor was identified in a human donor with ulcerative colitis or Crohn's disease, or a healthy co-twin of an affected twin (not recorded which). J is TRBJ2-1 and V is TRBV20-1; no DNA is available, so the TRBD1 call from TCRdb remains unchecked. This chain's CDR3 is CSARIGTTYNEQFF.